A single sample is the source of the 24 T cell receptor beta chains below, sequenced in a study of memory CD4+ T cells and cytomegalovirus serostatus. The sort gate was single viable CD3+CD4+CD8-CD45RO+ cells for memory CD4+ T cells. TCRdb's table, derived via immunoSEQ multiplex PCR, lists solely in-frame clones and lacks some. The sample lists 48,000 or so clones; around 80% were seen once. Material for sequencing was memory CD4+ T cells from blood. The receptor set was obtained from an adult in good health and CMV-seronegative.

The chain employs TRBV5-1 and TRBJ1-4; TRBD1 aligns across 7 bases. Trimming cost V 2 bases and J 6 bases; bases outside gene matches: 4. This CDR3 comprises 14 residues. Per the germline V gene, CDR1 is SGHRS and CDR2 is YFSETQ. The DNA of the CDR3 is TGCGCCAGCAGCTTAACAGGGGCGGATGAAAAACTGTTTTTT. The encoded protein is CASSLTGADEKLFF. Drawing the rest from reference TRBV5-1 and TRBJ1-4, the complete variable domain is KAGVTQTPRYLIKTRGQQVTLSCSPISGHRSVSWYQQTPGQGLQFLFEYFSETQRNKGNFPGRFSGRQFSNSRSEMNVSTLELGDSALYLCASSLTGADEKLFFGSGTQLSVL.

The rearrangement links TRBV28 to TRBJ1-2; no definite D call. This CDR3 has 11 residues. Germline assignment: CDR1 MDHEN and CDR2 SYDVKM. V was trimmed by 6 bases and J by 1 base, leaving 3 bases between them. CDR3 in amino acids: CASRLNYGYTF. Written as DNA, the CDR3 is TGTGCCAGCAGACTTAACTATGGCTACACCTTC.

The V gene is TRBV5-1, the J gene TRBJ1-4, with D maybe TRBD1 (5 bases). Germline V gene lookup returns CDR1 SGHRS and CDR2 YFSETQ. Trimming took 2 bases from V and 2 from J, leaving 7 bases between them. The CDR3 is 14 amino acids. The CDR3 nucleotides read TGCGCCAGCAGCTTCGGGGGGACTAATGAAAAACTGTTTTTT. It translates to CASSFGGTNEKLFF.

This sequence joins TRBV5-1 and TRBJ2-6; D is unclear. The V end lost 7 bases, the J end lost 2 bases, and 16 bases lay between the germline ends. CDR1 is SGHRS and CDR2 is YFSETQ in the germline V gene. The CDR3 loop spans 16 amino acids. DNA for the CDR3: TGCGCCAGCTTCGGACCGATTGAAACTGGGGCCAACGTCCTGACTTTC. This gives the protein CASFGPIETGANVLTF. Full variable domain (rest looked up from reference TRBV5-1 and TRBJ2-6): KAGVTQTPRYLIKTRGQQVTLSCSPISGHRSVSWYQQTPGQGLQFLFEYFSETQRNKGNFPGRFSGRQFSNSRSEMNVSTLELGDSALYLCASFGPIETGANVLTFGAGSRLTVL.

In this sample, this clone turned up a few times. The rearrangement links TRBV5-1 to TRBJ2-1; no definite D call. Germline V gene data show CDR1 as SGHRS and CDR2 as YFSETQ. This CDR3 spans 13 amino acids. V lost 0 bases to trimming and J lost 5 bases, with 6 bases between them. In DNA, the CDR3 is TGCGCCAGCAGCTTGGAACTCAACAATGAGCAGTTCTTC. Its translation: CASSLELNNEQFF.

This clone was counted many times. V gene TRBV7-8 combines with J gene TRBJ1-1, with D perhaps matching TRBD1 (5 bases). The CDR3 spans 14 residues. Deletions cut 5 bases from V and 5 bases from J, with 15 bases between. From germline, CDR1 is SGHVS and CDR2 FQNEAQ. CDR3 residues: CASSTRQRVTEAFF. Written as DNA, the CDR3 is TGTGCCAGCAGCACTAGACAGAGAGTAACTGAAGCTTTCTTT.

CDR3 nucleotides: TGTGCCAGCAGTGGATTGGACAGGGGGCCAGATGGCTACACCTTC. This translates into CASSGLDRGPDGYTF. The V call is TRBV6-1, the J call TRBJ1-2; 11 bases line up with TRBD1. Per germline, CDR1 MNHNS and CDR2 SASEGT. The CDR3 extends over 15 amino acids. Trimming at V came to 4 bases and at J to 6 bases, leaving 7 bases not matched to a gene.

This chain connects TRBV19 to TRBJ2-7, with 14 bases matching TRBD2. The CDR3 extends over 15 amino acids. Germline CDR1 LNHDA, CDR2 SQIVND (reference sequence). With 5 bases clipped from V and 6 bases from J, the junction kept 6 bases outside the gene matches. The CDR3 protein is CASSLGTSGSGEQYF. The CDR3 DNA sequence: TGTGCCAGTAGTCTAGGGACTAGCGGGAGTGGCGAGCAGTACTTC.

This rearrangement joins TRBV11-3 to TRBJ2-1; TRBD2 aligns across 10 bases. The CDR3 length is 15 residues. After removal of 5 bases from V and 4 bases from J, the junction contained 5 bases not matched to a gene. Germline CDR1 is SGHNT and CDR2 is YENEEA. The CDR3 nucleotides are TGTGCCAGCAGCCTCCTAGCGGGGGCGTACAATGAGCAGTTCTTC. The encoded protein is CASSLLAGAYNEQFF.

The V call is TRBV11-2, the J call TRBJ1-1, with 7 bases fitting TRBD1. Trimming took 2 bases from V and 5 from J; bases not matched to a gene: 11. This CDR3 is built from 16 residues. CDR1 and CDR2 (germline): SGHAT, FQNNGV. CDR3 sequence (DNA): TGTGCCAGCAGCTTATGGGCCCCAGGGGGGAGGACTGAAGCTTTCTTT. This codes for CASSLWAPGGRTEAFF.

This clone was seen a few times. V gene TRBV19 combines with J gene TRBJ1-4; D unresolved. Germline V gene data show CDR1 as LNHDA and CDR2 as SQIVND (reference sequence). The V gene lost 1 base and the J gene lost 5 bases, with 5 bases spanning the gap. There are 13 residues in the CDR3. The CDR3 bases are TGTGCCAGTAGTATAGGACCGAATGAAAAACTGTTTTTT. This sequence encodes CASSIGPNEKLFF. The full variable domain, in which reference TRBV19 and TRBJ1-4 provide the parts outside the CDR3, is DGGITQSPKYLFRKEGQNVTLSCEQNLNHDAMYWYRQDPGQGLRLIYYSQIVNDFQKGDIAEGYSVSREKKESFPLTVTSAQKNPTAFYLCASSIGPNEKLFFGSGTQLSVL.

The J gene is TRBJ2-5, the V gene TRBV9; the match to TRBD1 covers 9 bases. Per germline, CDR1 SGDLS and CDR2 YYNGEE. The CDR3 has 15 amino acids. V shed 3 bases, J shed 4 bases, and the junction held 7 bases outside the gene matches. The CDR3: CASSARPGQGETQYF. CDR3 sequence (DNA): TGTGCCAGCAGCGCCAGACCGGGACAGGGAGAGACCCAGTACTTC.

This sequence joins TRBV9 and TRBJ2-7; 8 bases agree with TRBD1. Germline assignment: CDR1 SGDLS and CDR2 YYNGEE. The CDR3 extends over 14 amino acids. Trimming at V came to 4 bases and at J to 1 base, leaving 4 bases not matched to a gene. The CDR3 DNA reads TGTGCCAGCAGCCCGAGACAGGGGTCCTACGAGCAGTACTTC. Protein sequence: CASSPRQGSYEQYF. The full variable domain, rest sourced from reference TRBV9 and TRBJ2-7, is DSGVTQTPKHLITATGQRVTLRCSPRSGDLSVYWYQQSLDQGLQFLIQYYNGEERAKGNILERFSAQQFPDLHSELNLSSLELGDSALYFCASSPRQGSYEQYFGPGTRLTVT.

The chain employs TRBV19 and TRBJ1-2, with D possibly matching TRBD1 (6 bases). With 5 bases removed from V and 8 bases from J, the gap between germline ends came to 15 bases. Germline CDR1 reads LNHDA; CDR2 reads SQIVND (reference sequence). This CDR3 is 13 amino acids long. The CDR3 here is CASSEQGLGGYTF. CDR3 nucleotides: TGTGCCAGTAGTGAACAGGGACTTGGAGGCTACACCTTC.

V is TRBV28 and J is TRBJ1-3; no clear D. Germline lookup yields CDR1 MDHEN and CDR2 SYDVKM. This CDR3 comprises 12 residues. V was shortened by 8 bases and J by 9 bases, with 14 bases between the two germline ends. CDR3 loop: CASLVIPGTIYF. The CDR3 DNA is TGTGCCAGCTTGGTTATTCCGGGCACCATATATTTT.

The rearrangement links TRBV6-1 to TRBJ1-5, with no clear D. The germline V gene encodes CDR1 MNHNS and CDR2 SASEGT. The CDR3 is made up of 13 amino acids. Deletions cut 4 bases from V and 7 bases from J, with 11 bases between. CDR3 DNA sequence: TGTGCCAGCAGTGGAGGACTGCACCAGCCCCAGCATTTT. It specifies CASSGGLHQPQHF.

The chain carries TRBV11-2 and TRBJ2-2; TRBD1 agrees at 7 bases. Germline V gene lookup returns CDR1 SGHAT and CDR2 FQNNGV. Trimming at V came to 1 base and at J to 4 bases, leaving 6 bases not matched to a gene. This CDR3 has 16 amino acids. The CDR3 DNA reads as TGTGCCAGCAGCTTAGGTCACAGGGGTGGCACCGGGGAGCTGTTTTTT. Protein: CASSLGHRGGTGELFF.

V gene TRBV9 combines with J gene TRBJ1-4; D ambiguous. This CDR3 has 14 residues. Trimming left V 4 bases short and J 5 bases short, with 12 bases between. Germline V gene sequence: CDR1 SGDLS, CDR2 YYNGEE. CDR3 DNA: TGTGCCAGCAGCCATGACGGTGGGAATGAAAAACTGTTTTTT. Protein product: CASSHDGGNEKLFF.

The V gene is TRBV5-1, the J gene TRBJ1-2; 9 positions match TRBD1. The germline V gene encodes CDR1 SGHRS and CDR2 YFSETQ. This CDR3 comprises 15 residues. J gave up 7 bases and V 3 bases, and 10 bases lay outside the gene matches. CDR3 sequence reads: CASSSTGGAFGGYTF. The DNA of the CDR3 is TGCGCCAGCAGCTCCACAGGGGGCGCATTCGGTGGCTACACCTTC.

The CDR3 region has the DNA TGTGCCAGCAGCTTAGTGCGGGGTAGGGAGTACGAGCAGTACTTC. This sequence encodes CASSLVRGREYEQYF. This chain connects TRBV7-2 to TRBJ2-7; possibly TRBD2 for D (6 bases). The CDR3 runs to 15 residues. CDR1 SGHTA and CDR2 FQGNSA come from the germline V gene. The V end lost 1 base, the J end lost 4 bases, and 14 bases lay between the germline ends.

The chain combines TRBV6-1 with TRBJ1-4, with D unclear. The CDR3 runs 13 residues. Deletions cut 4 bases from V and 3 bases from J, with 6 bases between. Germline V gene lookup returns CDR1 MNHNS and CDR2 SASEGT. CDR3 in DNA: TGTGCCAGCAGTGGAGCGGCTAATGAAAAACTGTTTTTT. Translation: CASSGAANEKLFF.

The rearrangement links TRBV19 to TRBJ2-1, with TRBD2 matching over 9 bases. Germline V lookup: CDR1 LNHDA, CDR2 SQIVND (reference sequence). The CDR3 consists of 14 residues. The trim removed 2 bases at V and 6 bases at J, leaving 2 bases unmatched. The CDR3 loop is CASSISGGLNEQFF. The CDR3 nucleotides are TGTGCCAGTAGTATAAGCGGGGGGCTCAATGAGCAGTTCTTC.

The genes are TRBV4-1 and TRBJ1-5, with a tentative D call TRBD1 (5 bases). The germline V and J ends were trimmed by 2 bases and 4 bases, with 15 bases remaining between them. The CDR3 runs 16 residues. The germline gives CDR1 MGHRA, CDR2 YSYEKL. In DNA, the CDR3 is TGCGCCAGCAGCCAACCAGCGGGGGGTGGTAATCAGCCCCAGCATTTT. Translated: CASSQPAGGGNQPQHF.

This chain uses TRBV2 with TRBJ1-1; D perhaps matches TRBD1 (5 bases). The CDR3 contains 13 residues. V was clipped by 4 bases and J by 1 base, with 7 bases between them. In germline, CDR1 is SNHLY, CDR2 FYNNEI. The CDR3 sequence: CASSATGNTEAFF. In DNA, the CDR3 is TGTGCCAGCAGTGCTACAGGGAACACTGAAGCTTTCTTT.